One TCR beta chain is described in this entry. This clonotype appeared many times. Its cognate antigen has yet to be identified. Base-call qualities are not available, and no considerably larger clone is one nucleotide away. Blood bank volunteers in Maryland, USA served as the healthy controls. For unsorted PBMC libraries, 2 million PBMCs were used after storage in RNAlater at -80 degrees C until RNA extraction. Peripheral blood underwent Ficoll-Hypaque density gradient centrifugation to isolate PBMCs, which were then cryopreserved in liquid nitrogen. To synthesize cDNA, template-switch 5'RACE was performed with a primer carrying a 10-nucleotide random unique molecular identifier so that each TCR transcript was tagged. Every sequencing run yielded over 160 million TCR-beta sequences covering 15-18 subjects. The RNeasy kit was used for extraction of total RNA. The KAPA Real-time Library Amplification kit was used to amplify TCR-beta VDJ regions with primers for the TCR constant region and the 5'RACE anchor. Sample indexes and Illumina adaptors were added in a first PCR, after which library yield was increased in a second PCR. After purification with Ampure beads, the TCR product of roughly 650 bp was size-selected on a 2% E-gel SizeSelection system. Before pooling, libraries had their quality checked on a Bioanalyzer, their concentration measured with Qubit, and their quantity determined with the Kapa Library Quantification kit. Libraries were sequenced paired-end 2 x 150 bp on an Illumina HiSeq 2500. To increase sequence diversity, roughly 24-31% phiX was spiked into each library pool. As for the original processing: Quality-filtered reads were processed with the UMI-based MiGEC pipeline, and over 90% of raw TCR sequences were removed by the MiGEC pipeline during error correction. VDJ genes were aligned to IMGT germline references, and each clonotype was defined by a unique CDR3 amino acid sequence together with V-J genes. Clonal expansion, Shannon diversity and CDR3 relatedness were evaluated with VDJtools (CalcPairwiseDistances, ClusterSamples), while phylogenetic trees were built in CLCbio workbench. Expanded clones were defined as having at least 8 unique UMIs, based on coefficient-of-variation modelling across technical triplicates. TCRdb cleaned the public reads at Q25 with fastp, built clones with MiXCR and kept in-frame beta chains. Records with the same CDR3 protein are collapsed into one entry carrying the most frequent genes and DNA. The V and J calls follow TCRdb's processing rather than the paper's. This sample holds under 85,000 distinct CDR3 sequences; roughly 13% were observed only once. The ten biggest clones cover roughly 7% of the sample.

Clipping removes 3 bases from V and 6 bases from J, with 5 as the unmatched junction base count. Including cysteine and phenylalanine, the CDR3 has 15 amino acids. The DNA shown is the 45-base CDR3, in frame from base 1. The germline V gene gives CDR1 as ENHRY and CDR2 as SYGVKD. This specimen comes from a study of neurological immune-mediated disorders (dated by TCRdb to about 2019). Regarding the complete study: Peripheral blood TCR-beta repertoires from HTLV-I-associated myelopathy (HAM/TSP) patients, multiple sclerosis patients and healthy controls were compared by UMI-based sequencing. The approximately 100 TCR-beta libraries included longitudinal samples, technical triplicates and paired sorted CD4+ and CD8+ T-cell subsets alongside PBMC samples. Of the roughly 70 subjects in the cohort, around 14 were HAM/TSP patients, 34 were multiple sclerosis patients, and around 20 were healthy controls.

Overall study outcomes, separate from this receptor: TCR clonal expansion was greatest in HAM/TSP patients and smallest in MS patients, who ranked below even healthy controls. No identical CDR3 amino acid sequences were found to be shared among expanded clones across subjects, suggesting that TCR-beta repertoires were private in all groups.

The sequencing input was PBMCs. The chain is encoded by TRBV10-3 joined to TRBJ2-2; 9 junctional bases match TRBD1. This clonotype was sampled from a woman aged 50 to 65 in good health. The DNA sequence is given as TGTGCCATCAGTGAATGGGACAGGGCGGCCGGGGAGCTGTTTTTT. Translated, it gives CAISEWDRAAGELFF.